A single T cell receptor beta chain is shown here with its context. This clone was observed a few times. It has no known antigen specificity. Within one base of it there is no much larger clone, and no base qualities were kept. Library prep was done by the immunoSEQ multiplex PCR assay. A mixture of 60 forward primers for TCR Vbeta segments and 13 reverse primers for TCR Jbeta segments was used in the multiplex PCR. Amplification of the CDR3 region of rearranged TCR beta genes was performed with a multiplex PCR assay on genomic DNA. Amplified TCR beta libraries were sequenced as 87-base-pair reads on the Illumina HiSeq System. For the original study's pipeline: A later analysis tallied 75 million to 95 million unique TCR beta chains across the 666 repertoires, and roughly 11 million of those chains were shared by two or more donors. Raw reads were error-corrected and collapsed into unique sequences by a nearest-neighbor algorithm in which closely related sequences were merged to remove PCR and sequencing errors. Alignment of CDR3 sequences to IMGT reference sequences was used to assign V, D and J gene segments. For a sequence to be retained, a match of at least six nucleotides was required to both a V gene segment and a J gene segment. Rearrangements were classified as productive when the CDR3 lacked stop codons and remained in frame with V and J, and all other rearrangements were classified as non-productive. Following IMGT convention, CDR3 was defined as the stretch from the second conserved V-encoded cysteine to the conserved J-encoded phenylalanine. In an earlier analysis of just under 600 of the donors, sequences lacking an unambiguous match to a single V gene segment were excluded. An earlier analysis of 550 to 650 of the donors classified V segments as functional when productive rearrangements were above 56.7% and as segregating when the standard deviation between donors was above 5%. To diagnose cytomegalovirus status from the catalog of TCR beta chain sequences, a statistical classification framework was built. A later analysis assigned V and J genes by comparing TCR nucleotide sequences with IMGT/GENE-DB human TR gene sequences. In a later analysis, CDR3 sequences and most-parsimonious VDJ recombination scenarios were assigned using the TCRdist pipeline. A later analysis defined each TCR beta chain by its CDR3 amino acid sequence plus V-gene family, and excluded reads lacking a unique V-gene family. To address suspected cross-contamination and a sequencing artifact, a later analysis removed 592 highly shared, low-generation-probability nucleotide sequences. In a later analysis, a clonal expansion index was calculated for each public chain from normalized within-repertoire ranks of inferred template counts. In a later analysis, generation probabilities were computed using a VDJ recombination model fitted to out-of-frame rearrangements, and the results were checked against IGoR. Hypergeometric tests were used in a later analysis to score TCR-TCR, TCR-HLA and TCR-CMV co-occurrence, with a repertoire-size bias correction applied to the TCR pairs. False discovery rates were estimated in a later analysis by permuting HLA or CMV assignments 20 times. In a later analysis, co-occurring TCRs were grouped with DBSCAN, and TCRdist sequence similarity was added when clustering was performed within HLA-allele-positive subsets. Repertoires with fewer than 30,000 or more than 120,000 public chains, plus five repertoires with anomalous nucleotide sharing, were excluded from co-occurrence clustering. TCRdb provides this immuneACCESS table in a form limited to in-frame rearrangements. Some clones are lacking; in checked studies, under half of them reflect an unresolved V gene, and why the rest are absent is not known. Clonal size and the V and J genes are those of that table, whereas D and trimming came from the DNA. The sample has around 160,000 clones on record, about three quarters of them singletons. The biggest ten clones account for 4.7% of the sample.

These data are taken from a study of cytomegalovirus exposure and HLA in healthy donors (dated by TCRdb to about 2017). The study in broad terms: According to an earlier analysis of 550 to 750 of the donors, roughly 180 million T cells yielded 90 million to 130 million unique TCR beta sequences and 276 Gb of sequence data. An early release covering approximately 600 HLA-typed donors comprised approximately 300 gigabases of sequencing data and 65 million to 100 million unique TCR sequences. Of the 350 to 450 genotyped donors, around 81% fell in the genetic ancestry cluster associated with self-reported Caucasian donors. The study aimed to test whether signatures of past pathogen exposure could be identified by cataloging public T cell receptors. The study profiled the T cell repertoires of under 700 subjects by immunosequencing and related them to cytomegalovirus serostatus. Besides the first cohort of around 700 subjects, a separate validation cohort made up of over 100 different subjects was used. The study combined high-throughput TCR immunosequencing, statistical association of individual TCRs with disease status, and machine learning to predict cytomegalovirus infection status. A later analysis re-examined previously published TCR beta repertoires from roughly 720 donors and added high-resolution HLA genotyping to investigate patterns of TCR occurrence. In the later analysis, no new phenotypic data were used to find candidate immune exposures; instead, reliance was placed on TCR beta sequences and their occurrence across donors. To decide whether each TCR beta V gene segment behaved as functional or pseudogenic, an earlier analysis of fewer than 750 of the donors relied on high-throughput TCR beta sequencing. Donor age, sex, ethnicity and CMV serostatus were collected together with the repertoire data. A later genetic analysis took genome-wide SNP genotypes for about 55% of the 666 donors and used that subset as a discovery cohort. Every repertoire in the discovery cohort had been generated on one and the same sequencing platform. Class I and class II HLA loci were covered by the typing at four-digit resolution. The number of typed donors differed by locus: about 620-640 for A, B, C, DRB1 and DQB1; some 500 for DQA1; fewer than 610 for DPA1; and some 430 for DPB1. Roughly five DR-DQ haplotypes were treated as single units for association and clustering because of strong linkage in the cohort. Among roughly 400 genotyped donors of the cohort, an average of approximately 230,000 unique TCR beta nucleotide sequences were sequenced per donor, roughly 20% of them non-productive.

Results and caveats for the whole study, not just this receptor: Broadly in line with IMGT annotations, most TCR beta V segments showed up in productive rearrangements about 87% or about 30% of the time in an earlier analysis of about 500 of the donors. While some public TCRs were present in many individuals, most TCR sequences turned up only very rarely across donors. A later genetic analysis reported fewer N-insertions in productive TCRs among donors in an Asian-associated ancestry cluster than the 666-donor mean. In vitro tests confirmed that three of the cytomegalovirus-associated TCR beta chains recognize cytomegalovirus antigens. A later analysis found that HLA-associated TCR beta chains were more clonally expanded and had lower generation probabilities than equally common non-associated chains. A later analysis found that most CMV-associated TCR beta chains appeared HLA-restricted, with HLA associations seemingly driven largely by CMV exposure. Because counts were too low, about 15 rarely observed V segments, including chromosome 9 orphons, were left out of the earlier analysis of approximately 500 of the donors. In the study, some 180 TCR beta chains were listed as associated with cytomegalovirus. A further reported finding was that TCR beta sequences accurately predicted the HLA-A and HLA-B alleles for most subjects in the first cohort. In a later analysis, TCR association rates were found to vary across HLA loci, with the most associated TCRs seen for DRB1 alleles and the fewest for HLA-C alleles. Linkage disequilibrium might explain the correlated functional status among segregating V segments, but an unknown experimental factor could not be excluded. Some IMGT-functional V segments, including TRBV6-2 and TRBV6-3, could not be told apart with the 87-base-pair reads, so those segments were excluded. The presence/absence analyses assumed that sequencing depth was roughly uniform across donors, and that assumption may not be true. A later analysis reported that several top co-occurrence clusters appeared linked to parvovirus B19, influenza, CMV and Epstein-Barr virus. This cohort had only TCR beta chains sequenced, and the lack of alpha or paired-chain data limited which features could be detected. Because HLA typing was missing for some donors at each locus, association tests included only the typed subset. The sequencing pipeline was judged likely to have produced a cluster of highly shared sequence variants as a technical artifact. The classifier was reported to diagnose cytomegalovirus status with high specificity and sensitivity in both the original cohort and the validation cohort. The authors suggested that the approach could potentially be extended to other disease states and immunological phenotypes. V-gene and J-gene trimming of TCR beta chains was associated with a missense DCLRE1C variant in a later genetic analysis, and the association was replicated in an independent cohort. A later analysis associated 15,000 or so TCR beta sequences with specific HLA alleles at a false discovery rate of 0.05. When HLA alleles, especially DR and DQ, strongly co-occurred, attributing TCR associations to individual alleles was difficult. For the cohort, immune exposure information was limited to CMV serostatus.

CDR3 length: 15 amino acids, cysteine to phenylalanine. The sequence is cut down to CDR3 DNA, 45 bases in frame from base 1. The trim is 0 bases for V and 4 bases for J, with a gap of 12 bases between the germline ends. Sequences ENHRY (CDR1) and SYGVKD (CDR2) are obtained from the germline V gene. In total, approximately 610 healthy bone marrow donors made up the cohort. At the time of sampling, all cohort members were nominally healthy, though unrecorded immune exposures were likely present. The donor was CMV seropositive and was included in the group of some 290 seropositive cohort members. A peripheral blood sample was collected from each donor, and TCR beta sequencing was performed on peripheral blood mononuclear cells. Genomic DNA extraction from the blood cell samples was performed with the Qiagen DNeasy Blood Extraction Kit.

Recombination linked TRBV10-3 to TRBJ1-1; there is no confident call for the D gene. The sequencing sample was made of PBMCs. The sequence derives from a man younger than 35 in good health and CMV-seropositive. The encoded CDR3 is CAISESTLGGTEAFF. In nucleotides, the sequence is TGTGCCATCAGTGAGTCGACGCTCGGAGGCACTGAAGCTTTCTTT.